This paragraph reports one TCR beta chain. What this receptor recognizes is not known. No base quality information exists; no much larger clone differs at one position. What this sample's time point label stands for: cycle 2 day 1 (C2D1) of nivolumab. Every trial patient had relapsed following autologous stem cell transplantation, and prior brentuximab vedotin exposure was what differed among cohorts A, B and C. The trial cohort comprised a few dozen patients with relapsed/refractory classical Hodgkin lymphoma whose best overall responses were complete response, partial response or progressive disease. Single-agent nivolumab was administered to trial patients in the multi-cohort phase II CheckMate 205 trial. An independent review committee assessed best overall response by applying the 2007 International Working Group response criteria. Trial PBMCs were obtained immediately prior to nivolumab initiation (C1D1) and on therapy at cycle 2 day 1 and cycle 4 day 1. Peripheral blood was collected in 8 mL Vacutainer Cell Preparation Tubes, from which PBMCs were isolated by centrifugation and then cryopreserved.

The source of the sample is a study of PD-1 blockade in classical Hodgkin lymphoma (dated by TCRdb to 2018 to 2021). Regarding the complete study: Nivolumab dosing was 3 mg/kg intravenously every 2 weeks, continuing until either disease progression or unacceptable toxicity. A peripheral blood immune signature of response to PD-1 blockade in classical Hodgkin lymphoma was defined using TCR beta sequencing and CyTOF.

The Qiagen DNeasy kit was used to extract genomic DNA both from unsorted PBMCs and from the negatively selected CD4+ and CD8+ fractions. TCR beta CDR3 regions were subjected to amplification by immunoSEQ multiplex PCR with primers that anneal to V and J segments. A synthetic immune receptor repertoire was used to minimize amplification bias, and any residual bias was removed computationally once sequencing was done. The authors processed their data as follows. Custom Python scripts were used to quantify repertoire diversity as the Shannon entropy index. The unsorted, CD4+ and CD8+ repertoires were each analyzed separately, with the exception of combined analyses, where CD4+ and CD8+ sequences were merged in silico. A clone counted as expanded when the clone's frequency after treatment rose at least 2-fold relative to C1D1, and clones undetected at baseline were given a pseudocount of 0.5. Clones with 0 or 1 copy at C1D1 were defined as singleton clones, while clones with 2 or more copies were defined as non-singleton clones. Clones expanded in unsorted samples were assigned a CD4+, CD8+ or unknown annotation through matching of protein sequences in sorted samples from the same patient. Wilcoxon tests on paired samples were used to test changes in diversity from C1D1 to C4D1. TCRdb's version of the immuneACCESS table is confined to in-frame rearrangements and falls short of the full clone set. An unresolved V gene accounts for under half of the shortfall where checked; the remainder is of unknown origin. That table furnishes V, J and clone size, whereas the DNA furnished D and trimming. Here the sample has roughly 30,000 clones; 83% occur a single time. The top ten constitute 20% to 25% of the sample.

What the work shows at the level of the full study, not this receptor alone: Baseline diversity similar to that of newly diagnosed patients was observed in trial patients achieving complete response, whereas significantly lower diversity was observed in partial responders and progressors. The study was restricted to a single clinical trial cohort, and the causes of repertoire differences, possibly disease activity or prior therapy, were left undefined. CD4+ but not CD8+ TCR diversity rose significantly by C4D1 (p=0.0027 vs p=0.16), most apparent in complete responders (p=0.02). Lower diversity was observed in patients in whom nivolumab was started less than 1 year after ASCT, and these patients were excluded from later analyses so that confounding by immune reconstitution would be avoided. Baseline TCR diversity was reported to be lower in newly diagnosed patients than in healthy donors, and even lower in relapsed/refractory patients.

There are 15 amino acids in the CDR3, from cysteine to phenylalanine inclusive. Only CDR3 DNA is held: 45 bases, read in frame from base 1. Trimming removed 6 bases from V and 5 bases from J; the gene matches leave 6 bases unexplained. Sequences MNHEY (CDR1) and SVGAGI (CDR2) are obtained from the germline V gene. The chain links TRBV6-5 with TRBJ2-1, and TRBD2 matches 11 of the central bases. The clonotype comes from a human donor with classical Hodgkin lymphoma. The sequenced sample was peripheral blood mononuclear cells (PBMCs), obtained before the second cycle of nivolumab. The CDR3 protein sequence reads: CASRWTSGPNNEQFF. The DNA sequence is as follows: TGTGCCAGCAGATGGACTAGCGGGCCGAACAATGAGCAGTTCTTC.